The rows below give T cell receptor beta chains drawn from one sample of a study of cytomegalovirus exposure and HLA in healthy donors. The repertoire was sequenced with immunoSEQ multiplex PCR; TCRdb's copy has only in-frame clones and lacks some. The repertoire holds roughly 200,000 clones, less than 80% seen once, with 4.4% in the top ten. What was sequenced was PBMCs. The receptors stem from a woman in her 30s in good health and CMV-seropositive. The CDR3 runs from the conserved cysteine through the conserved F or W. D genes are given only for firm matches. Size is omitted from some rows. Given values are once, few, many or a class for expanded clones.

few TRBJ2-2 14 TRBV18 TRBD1 TGTGCCAGCTCCCCGACAGGGGCCACCGGGGAGCTGTTTTTT CASSPTGATGELFF
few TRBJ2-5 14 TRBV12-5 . TGTGCTAGTGGTTTGGGACTTCTCCAAGAGACCCAGTACTTC CASGLGLLQETQYF
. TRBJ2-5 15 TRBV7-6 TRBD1 TGTGCCAGCAGCACCGGGACAGGAACGCAAGAGACCCAGTACTTC CASSTGTGTQETQYF
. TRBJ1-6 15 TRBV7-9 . TGTGCCAGCAGCCCAAAGCGACAGTTAAATTCACCCCTCCACTTT CASSPKRQLNSPLHF
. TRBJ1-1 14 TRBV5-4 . TGTGCCAGCAGCTCTGCGTTACGGGGCACTGAAGCTTTCTTT CASSSALRGTEAFF
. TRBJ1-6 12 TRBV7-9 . TGTGCCAGCAGCTCGACAGATTCACCCCTCCACTTT CASSSTDSPLHF
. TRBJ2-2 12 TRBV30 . TGTGCCTGGAGCGAGCAACCTGGGGAGCTGTTTTTT CAWSEQPGELFF
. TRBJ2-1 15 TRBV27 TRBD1 TGTGCCAGCAGTTGGGGACAGCCCCCCTACAATGAGCAGTTCTTC CASSWGQPPYNEQFF
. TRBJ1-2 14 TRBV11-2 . TGTGCCAGCAGCTTAGCTCCGGGGAACTATGGCTACACCTTC CASSLAPGNYGYTF
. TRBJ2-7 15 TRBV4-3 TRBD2 TGCGCCAGCAGCCAAGCCGGGACTAGTGTCTACGAGCAGTACTTC CASSQAGTSVYEQYF
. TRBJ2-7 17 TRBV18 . TGTGCCAGCTCAAATGGACCCCGGGGGTCGGTGTCCTACGAGCAGTACTTC CASSNGPRGSVSYEQYF
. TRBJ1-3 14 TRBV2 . TGTGCCAGCAGTGAGCGAGTCTCTGGAAACACCATATATTTT CASSERVSGNTIYF
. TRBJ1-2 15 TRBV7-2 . TGTGCCAGCAGCTCGAACAGCCCGGGGGGCTATGGCTACACCTTC CASSSNSPGGYGYTF
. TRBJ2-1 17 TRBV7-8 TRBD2 TGTGCCAGCAGCGCGGGTGGGCCAGGACTTCCCGGGACTAGCGGGTTCTTC CASSAGGPGLPGTSGFF
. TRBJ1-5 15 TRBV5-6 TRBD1 TGTGCCAGCAGCTGGACAGGGGGCGGCAATCAGCCCCAGCATTTT CASSWTGGGNQPQHF
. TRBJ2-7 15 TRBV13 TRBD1 TGTGCCAGCAGCTTAGCACCCGGACAGGCGGGCGAGCAGTACTTC CASSLAPGQAGEQYF
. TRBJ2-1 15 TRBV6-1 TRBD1 TGTGCCAGCAGTCCCGACAGGGGCTCCTACAATGAGCAGTTCTTC CASSPDRGSYNEQFF
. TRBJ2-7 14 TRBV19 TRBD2 TGTGCCAGTAGTATAGGGACTAGCCCCTACGAGCAGTACTTC CASSIGTSPYEQYF
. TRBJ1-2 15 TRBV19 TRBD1 TGTGCCAGTAGATCCGGGACAGGGAGGACCTATGGCTACACCTTC CASRSGTGRTYGYTF
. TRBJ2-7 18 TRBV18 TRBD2 TGTGCCAGCTCACCAACACAGGGAGGACTAGCTTCGAATTACGAGCAGTACTTC CASSPTQGGLASNYEQYF
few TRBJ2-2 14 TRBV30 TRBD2 TGTGCCGGAAGACTAGCGGCCAACACCGGGGAGCTGTTTTTT CAGRLAANTGELFF
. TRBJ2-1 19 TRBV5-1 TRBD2 TGCGCCAGCAGCTTGGAGGCTAGCGGGGGGCCCCGCAAATACAATGAGCAGTTCTTC CASSLEASGGPRKYNEQFF
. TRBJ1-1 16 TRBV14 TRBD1 TGTGCCAGCAGCCAAGATTTTCGACAGGGGAACACTGAAGCTTTCTTT CASSQDFRQGNTEAFF
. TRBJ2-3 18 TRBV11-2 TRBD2 TGTGCCAGCAGTCCCGGAAGGATAGCGGGAGGAAGCACAGATACGCAGTATTTT CASSPGRIAGGSTDTQYF
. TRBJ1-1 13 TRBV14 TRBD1 TGTGCCAGCAGCCAGACAGGGGGCACTGAAGCTTTCTTT CASSQTGGTEAFF
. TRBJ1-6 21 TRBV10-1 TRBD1 TGCGCCAGCAGGGATCACATCCCCCGAATCCCCAGGGGGTCCTATAATTCACCCCTCCACTTT CASRDHIPRIPRGSYNSPLHF
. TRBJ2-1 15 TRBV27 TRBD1 TGTGCCAGCAGTTTCGGGACAGGGGGTAACAATGAGCAGTTCTTC CASSFGTGGNNEQFF
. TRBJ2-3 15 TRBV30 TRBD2 TGTGCCCGGGGCGCTAGCGGGAGAGGTTCAGATACGCAGTATTTT CARGASGRGSDTQYF
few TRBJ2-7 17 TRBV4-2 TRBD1 TGTGCCAGCAGCCAAGATTCGTCGAGGACAGGGCGCTACGAGCAGTACTTC CASSQDSSRTGRYEQYF
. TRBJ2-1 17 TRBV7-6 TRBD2 TGTGCCAGCAGCCGTGCTAGCGGGGGGTCGGGATACAATGAGCAGTTCTTC CASSRASGGSGYNEQFF
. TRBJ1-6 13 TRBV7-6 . TGTGCCAGCAGCTTAACGGAGTTGGGACCCCTCCACTTT CASSLTELGPLHF
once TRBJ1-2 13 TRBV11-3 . TGTGCCAGCAGCTTAGCGGACTTAAGGGGCTACACCTTC CASSLADLRGYTF
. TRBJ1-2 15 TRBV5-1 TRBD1 TGCGCCAGCAGCTTGGCGAGGGGGCCCTTGGACGGCTACACCTTC CASSLARGPLDGYTF
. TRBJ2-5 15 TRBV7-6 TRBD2 TGTGCCAGCACGCCGACTAGCGGGAGCGGCGAGACCCAGTACTTC CASTPTSGSGETQYF
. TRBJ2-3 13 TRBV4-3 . TGCGCCAGCAGCCAGTCCCCCGCGGATACGCAGTATTTT CASSQSPADTQYF